These 11 T cell receptor beta chains were all obtained from the same sample, sequenced in a study of T-cell reconstitution after alpha-beta-depleted transplantation in children (dated by TCRdb to 2016 to 2018). To prepare the library, PCR was applied. This sample was sequenced with an Illumina HiSeq 2500. TCR library preparation used molecular barcoding, with unique molecular identifiers applied to normalize quantification of the TCRbeta repertoire. TCRdb cleaned the public reads at Q25 with fastp, built clones with MiXCR and kept in-frame beta chains. Entries are consolidated by CDR3 protein sequence, retaining the most common genes and DNA. The sample table records about 360,000 distinct CDR3 sequences; roughly 15% of these occur just once. The top ten hold about 4% of the sample. This material consisted of PBMCs, taken from the stem cell graft. These receptors came from a human donor who donated a stem cell graft to a child with Fanconi anemia.

This clonotype showed up just a few times. The rearrangement links TRBV4-2 to TRBJ2-5, with TRBD2 as a possible D gene (7 bases). In germline, CDR1 is LGHNA, CDR2 YNFKEQ. This CDR3 is 20 amino acids long. Trimming left V 0 bases short and J 3 bases short, with 26 bases between. CDR3 sequence (DNA): TGTGCCAGCAGCCAAGATCGCAGGCCTCGGGGGGCCCGAGGCAAAGAGACCCAGTACTTC. Amino acid sequence: CASSQDRRPRGARGKETQYF.

This clonotype was observed at least ten times. The rearrangement joins TRBV7-8 to TRBJ2-2; no clear D. V lost 0 bases and J lost 6, with 11 bases in between. The CDR3 runs 15 residues. CDR1 and CDR2 from the germline V gene are SGHVS and FQNEAQ. This CDR3 reads CASSLAQVKAGELFF. The CDR3 coding sequence is TGTGCCAGCAGCTTAGCGCAAGTCAAAGCCGGGGAGCTGTTTTTT.

V and J are TRBV20-1 and TRBJ2-5, with D possibly matching TRBD2 (7 bases). Germline V lookup: CDR1 DFQATT, CDR2 SNEGSKA (reference sequence). V lost 1 base and J lost 5, with 14 bases in between. There are 14 residues in the CDR3. The CDR3: CSARVAGARETQYF. CDR3 DNA: TGCAGTGCTAGAGTGGCGGGGGCCCGTGAGACCCAGTACTTC.

This clonotype showed up many times. The chain is built from TRBV6-4 and TRBJ2-6, with D tentatively TRBD1 (7 bases). With 3 bases removed from V and 6 bases from J, the gap between germline ends came to 12 bases. Per the germline V gene, CDR1 is MRHNA and CDR2 is SNTAGT. The CDR3 is made up of 15 amino acids. The DNA for the CDR3 is TGTGCCAGCAGTGATTCAGGGGGGACGGCCAACGTCCTGACTTTC. Its translation: CASSDSGGTANVLTF.

This clonotype was picked up many times. This rearrangement joins TRBV7-9 to TRBJ1-1, with D hard to call. The CDR3 spans 12 residues. Trimming stripped 0 bases from V and 7 bases from J, with 6 bases between. The germline CDR1 and CDR2 sequences are SEHNR and FQNEAQ (reference sequence). This CDR3 is CASSLATVEAFF. For the CDR3, the DNA is TGTGCCAGCAGCTTAGCAACAGTTGAAGCTTTCTTT.

This clonotype was observed a handful of times. This sequence joins TRBV11-2 and TRBJ2-5; TRBD1 or TRBD2 may be the D gene (5 bases each). V was clipped by 5 bases and J by 4 bases, with 17 bases between them. CDR1 is SGHAT, CDR2 FQNNGV, per germline. The CDR3 covers 15 residues. The CDR3 spells CASSHGVRAGETQYF. CDR3 bases: TGTGCCAGCAGCCATGGGGTCAGGGCGGGAGAGACCCAGTACTTC. The entire variable domain, with the rest obtained from reference TRBV11-2 and TRBJ2-5, is as follows: EAGVAQSPRYKIIEKRQSVAFWCNPISGHATLYWYQQILGQGPKLLIQFQNNGVVDDSQLPKDRFSAERLKGVDSTLKIQPAKLEDSAVYLCASSHGVRAGETQYFGPGTRLLVL.

This clonotype has just a few counts. The genes are TRBV30 and TRBJ2-2; unclear D gene. The CDR3 covers 12 residues. V lost 3 bases, J lost 7 bases, and 9 bases lay in between. The germline V gene encodes CDR1 GTSNPN and CDR2 SVGIG (reference sequence). CDR3 protein: CAWRLNYGELFF. CDR3 nucleotides: TGTGCCTGGAGATTAAATTACGGGGAGCTGTTTTTT. Supplemented by reference TRBV30 and TRBJ2-2, the full variable domain reads SQTIHQWPATLVQPVGSPLSLECTVEGTSNPNLYWYRQAAGRGLQLLFYSVGIGQISSEVPQNLSASRPQDRQFILSSKKLLLSDSGFYLCAWRLNYGELFFGEGSRLTVL.

As regards this clonotype: A much larger clone differs by one base, so this may be a read error. As the CDR3 is not closed by the conserved phenylalanine or tryptophan, this likely results from a read error. V is TRBV20-1 and J is TRBJ2-1; D is possibly TRBD1 (6 bases). The germline CDR1 and CDR2 sequences are DFQATT and SNEGSKA (reference sequence). CDR3 length equals 14 residues. The V end was cut by 6 bases, the J end by 5 bases, with 17 bases between. The DNA for the CDR3 is TGCAGTGCGCTGCTTTTGAGGGGGAACAATGAGCAGTTCGTC. Encoded protein: CSALLLRGNNEQFV.

This clonotype came up many times. The V call is TRBV10-2, the J call TRBJ2-5, with 7 positions matching TRBD1. The trim removed 6 bases at V and 5 bases at J, leaving 12 bases unmatched. Germline CDR1 WSHSY, CDR2 SAAADI. The CDR3 contains 15 residues. CDR3 amino acids: CASRDRQGGEETQYF. CDR3 sequence (DNA): TGCGCCAGCAGGGACCGACAGGGTGGGGAGGAGACCCAGTACTTC.

CDR3 in amino acids: CASRSDRSRGFFSPLHF. The CDR3 region has the DNA TGTGCCAGCAGATCAGACAGGTCCAGGGGGTTTTTTTCACCCCTCCACTTT. The rearrangement links TRBV11-2 to TRBJ1-6; 7 bases are shared with TRBD1. Trimming removed 6 bases from V and 9 bases from J; junction bases left unmatched: 17. Germline values: CDR1 SGHAT, CDR2 FQNNGV. The CDR3 totals 17 residues.

The chain links TRBV6-2 or TRBV6-3 to TRBJ1-1; perhaps TRBD1 as D (5 bases). The CDR3 has 16 residues. Germline values: CDR1 MNHEY, CDR2 SVGEGT. V was trimmed by 7 bases and J by 1 base, leaving 19 bases between them. The CDR3 DNA reads TGTGCCAGCACCACGGCCGGGACGGGAGGGAACACTGAAGCTTTCTTT. It encodes CASTTAGTGGNTEAFF.